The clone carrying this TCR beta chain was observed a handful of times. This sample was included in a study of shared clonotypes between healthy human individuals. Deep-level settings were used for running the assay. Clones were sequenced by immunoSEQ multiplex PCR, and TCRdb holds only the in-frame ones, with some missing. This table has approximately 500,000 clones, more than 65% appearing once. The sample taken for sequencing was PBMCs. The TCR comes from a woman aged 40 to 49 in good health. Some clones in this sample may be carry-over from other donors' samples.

The CDR3 is CASSFSSSGELFF. CDR3 nucleotides: TGTGCCAGCAGCTTCTCCTCCTCCGGGGAGCTGTTTTTT. This chain connects TRBV7-3 to TRBJ2-2; D remains unclear. V was shortened by 3 bases and J by 6 bases, with 8 bases between the two germline ends. In germline, CDR1 is SGHTA, CDR2 FQGTGA. This CDR3 is 13 amino acids long.